This note documents a single TCR beta chain sequence. The target antigen is unknown. Original data processing: Filtering differed since immunoSEQ provided only junctions, with no quality scores. Generated by immunoSEQ multiplex PCR, the TCRdb table keeps only in-frame clones and is missing some. V, J and clone size were drawn from that table, and D and trimming were deduced from the DNA. In the table there are roughly 2.1 million clones, under 95% of which are singletons. The sample belongs to a study of shared clonotypes between healthy human individuals. General observations from the study: Sharing across four donors was highest in naive CD4 (approximately 5%) and lowest in memory CD8 (0.4%).

Naive CD8 cells lacked CD45RO, underwent positive selection for CCR7 and left out terminally differentiated effector memory CD45RA+ cells. The receptor was derived from a man younger than 35 in good health. Some clones in this sample may be carry-over from other donors' samples. The sequenced sample was naive CD8+ T cells from PBMCs.

Here the CDR3 reads CASSLGRPLNTGELFF. CDR3 DNA: TGTGCCAGCAGCTTAGGGCGGCCCCTTAACACCGGGGAGCTGTTTTTT. V usage is TRBV7-6 and J usage is TRBJ2-2; D remains ambiguous. CDR1 is SGHVS and CDR2 is FNYEAQ in the germline V gene. The CDR3 has 16 residues. Trimming stripped 1 base from V and 2 bases from J, with 11 bases between.